This T cell receptor (beta chain) was retrieved from a study of OX40 agonist ivuxolimab in advanced cancers. Study background: Enrollees could have had prior anti-PD-1, anti-PD-L1 or anti-CTLA-4 therapy, which under 50% had received. Points from the study as a whole: Relative to CD4+ cells, CD8+ T cells on average had more expanded clones. CD4+ and CD8+ blood T cells expanded clonally by week 6 at 0.1 to 3.0 mg/kg.

The protocol was immunoSEQ multiplex PCR, while the TCRdb copy is restricted to in-frame clones and leaves out a portion. The sample has 77,000 or so clones, roughly nine tenths seen once. Autoimmune disease history or systemic immunosuppression meant exclusion. V lost 2 bases and J 2 bases, leaving 13 bases between the germline ends. Germline V CDR1 and CDR2: MDHEN, SYDVKM. This CDR3 spans 16 amino acids. This clone was observed once. Its antigen is unidentified. Here the sequenced sample was CD4+ or CD8+ T cells sorted from blood, taken in a trial of the OX40 agonist ivuxolimab. The chain uses TRBV28 and TRBJ1-5; D perhaps matches TRBD1 (5 bases). This clonotype was obtained from an adult with an advanced solid tumor such as melanoma, head and neck, liver or kidney cancer. The CDR3 DNA follows: TGTGCCAGCAGTTTAGGTTCGGGGCCGGGCAATCAGCCCCAGCATTTT. It specifies CASSLGSGPGNQPQHF.